Listed below are T cell receptor beta chains from one sample, sequenced in a study of T cell responses to AZD1222 COVID-19 vaccine. Assay used: immunoSEQ multiplex PCR; TCRdb lists only in-frame clones, some missing. The sample has approximately 150,000 clones, about 93% seen once; the top ten hold around 5.1%. Sequenced material: peripheral blood, taken on day 0 of AZD1222 vaccination. The receptors stem from an adult in good health. CDR3s include the opening cysteine and the closing phenylalanine or tryptophan. Each record gives: D gene, clone size, V gene, J gene, CDR3 DNA, CDR3 protein. D genes are given only for firm matches. The size of a clone is reported for some rows only, either as once, few or many, or as a class for expanded clones.

NA	NA	TRBV3-1/TRBV3-2	TRBJ1-3	TGTGCCAGCAGCCACCCGGGAGGCCTAAGGTCCGGAAACACCATATATTTT	CASSHPGGLRSGNTIYF
TRBD1	once	TRBV28	TRBJ1-5	TGTGCCAGCAGTACCGTGGACAGGGGCAATCAGCCCCAGCATTTT	CASSTVDRGNQPQHF
TRBD2	NA	TRBV11-2	TRBJ2-5	TGTGCCAGCAGCTTAGGAGCGGGAGGTCAGACCCAGTACTTC	CASSLGAGGQTQYF
TRBD1	NA	TRBV4-3	TRBJ1-1	TGCGCCAGCAGCCAAGAGGGACAGGGCGGCACTGAAGCTTTCTTT	CASSQEGQGGTEAFF
TRBD1	NA	TRBV12-3/TRBV12-4	TRBJ2-7	TGTGCCAGCAGGCCGGGACAGGGCTACGAGCAGTACTTC	CASRPGQGYEQYF
NA	NA	TRBV6-5	TRBJ2-5	TGTGCCAGCAGACGCAATGGTGGGGAGACCCAGTACTTC	CASRRNGGETQYF
NA	NA	TRBV5-1	TRBJ1-3	TGCGCCAGCACCCCCGTTTCTGGAAACACCATATATTTT	CASTPVSGNTIYF
NA	once	TRBV5-1	TRBJ1-4	TGCGCCAGCAGCTTGGCCCTGGGTGATGAAAAACTGTTTTTT	CASSLALGDEKLFF
TRBD1	NA	TRBV6-6	TRBJ1-3	TGTGCCAGCAGTTTGGTAGGGGGCCCTGGAAACACCATATATTTT	CASSLVGGPGNTIYF
TRBD1	NA	TRBV9	TRBJ1-2	TGTGCCAGCAGCGTAGCGACAGGGGCGGGAGGCTACACCTTC	CASSVATGAGGYTF
TRBD2	NA	TRBV6-1	TRBJ2-2	TGTGCCAGCAGTGGGGGACTAGCGGGAGGGGTAACCGGGGAGCTGTTTTTT	CASSGGLAGGVTGELFF
NA	NA	TRBV27	TRBJ1-1	TGTGCCAGCCACGGACACGTGAACACTGAAGCTTTCTTT	CASHGHVNTEAFF
TRBD2	NA	TRBV24-1	TRBJ2-1	TGTGCCACCAGTCCAAGCGGGAGCCCTGAGCAGTTCTTC	CATSPSGSPEQFF
NA	NA	TRBV7-9	TRBJ2-1	TGTGCCAGCAGCTTGGCGGGACCGTCCTACAATGAGCAGTTCTTC	CASSLAGPSYNEQFF
NA	NA	TRBV10-3	TRBJ1-3	TGTGCCATCAGTGGGGCCGGGACCTTGAGCTCTGGAAACACCATATATTTT	CAISGAGTLSSGNTIYF
NA	NA	TRBV6-2/TRBV6-3	TRBJ2-7	TGTGCCAGCAGTTACCCCCCTCGGCTAGGGGGCTACGAGCAGTACTTC	CASSYPPRLGGYEQYF
NA	NA	TRBV5-1	TRBJ1-2	TGCGCCAGCAGCTTGGGGGCAGGGGACTATGGCTACACCTTC	CASSLGAGDYGYTF
NA	NA	TRBV7-6	TRBJ2-7	TGTGCCAGCAGCTTAGTATCTCAGGGCGGTGTCTACGAGCAGTACTTC	CASSLVSQGGVYEQYF
TRBD1	NA	TRBV29-1	TRBJ1-3	TGCAGCGCTAGGACAGGCGAAAGCTCTGGAAACACCATATATTTT	CSARTGESSGNTIYF
TRBD1	once	TRBV2	TRBJ1-6	TGTGCCAGCAGTGTGACAGGGAACGGGAATTCACCCCTCCACTTT	CASSVTGNGNSPLHF
NA	NA	TRBV7-9	TRBJ2-7	TGTGCCAGCAGCTTATCGGGAAAGGCACCCTACGAGCAGTACTTC	CASSLSGKAPYEQYF
TRBD2	NA	TRBV7-2	TRBJ2-5	TGTGCCAGCAGCACCACTAGCGGGGGGCAAGAGACCCAGTACTTC	CASSTTSGGQETQYF
TRBD2	NA	TRBV5-8	TRBJ2-5	TGTGCCAGCAGCTTTGGGACTAGCGGGAGAGGAGAGACCCAGTACTTC	CASSFGTSGRGETQYF
TRBD1	NA	TRBV7-6	TRBJ1-1	TGTGCCAGCAGCTATGCAGGGGGGAACACTGAAGCTTTCTTT	CASSYAGGNTEAFF
NA	once	TRBV6-1	TRBJ1-5	TGTGCCAGCAGTGCCAACATAGGGATTAGCAATCAGCCCCAGCATTTT	CASSANIGISNQPQHF
TRBD1	NA	TRBV5-1	TRBJ1-1	TGCGCCAGCAGCTTGACAGGGGGCGGTCACACTGAAGCTTTCTTT	CASSLTGGGHTEAFF
NA	NA	TRBV9	TRBJ2-1	TGTGCCAGCAGCGTATCCAGATTCAATGAGCAGTTCTTC	CASSVSRFNEQFF
NA	NA	TRBV30	TRBJ1-2	TGTGCCTGGAGTTCTGGGGTTACCGGCCCTAACTATGGCTACACCTTC	CAWSSGVTGPNYGYTF
NA	NA	TRBV28	TRBJ2-3	TGTGCCAGCAGCCGATTCACAGATACGCAGTATTTT	CASSRFTDTQYF
TRBD1	NA	TRBV11-3	TRBJ2-7	TGTGCCAGCAGCTTGGGGACAGGCCCCTACGAGCAGTACTTC	CASSLGTGPYEQYF
TRBD1	NA	TRBV7-2	TRBJ1-2	TGTGCCAGCAGCCAGGGACAGGGGGCGGGTGGCTACACCTTC	CASSQGQGAGGYTF
NA	NA	TRBV5-5	TRBJ1-2	TGTGCCAGCAGCTCCCGTGGAGGGAGTGGCTACACCTTC	CASSSRGGSGYTF
TRBD2	NA	TRBV9	TRBJ2-7	TGTGCCAGCAGCGTAAACCCGGGACTAGCGGGGGGGGACGAGCAGTACTTC	CASSVNPGLAGGDEQYF
NA	once	TRBV6-5	TRBJ1-6	TGTGCCAGCAGTTACTCATACAGGGATTCACCCCTCCACTTT	CASSYSYRDSPLHF
NA	NA	TRBV24-1	TRBJ2-3	TGTGCCACCAGAGGACAAGCAGATACGCAGTATTTT	CATRGQADTQYF
TRBD1	once	TRBV6-2/TRBV6-3	TRBJ2-3	TGTGCCAGCAGCCCACGGACCGGACAGGGGGCGGCAGATACGCAGTATTTT	CASSPRTGQGAADTQYF
TRBD2	NA	TRBV7-9	TRBJ2-7	TGTGCCAGCAGCTTTCGGACTAGCGGGGGTATAGAGCAGTACTTC	CASSFRTSGGIEQYF
NA	NA	TRBV6-2/TRBV6-3	TRBJ1-2	TGTGCCAGCAGCCCAGCCGACAACTATGGCTACACCTTC	CASSPADNYGYTF
NA	NA	TRBV7-2	TRBJ2-1	TGTGCCAGCAGCTTAGCGCAGACTTCCCCCAACAATGAGCAGTTCTTC	CASSLAQTSPNNEQFF
NA	NA	TRBV12-3/TRBV12-4	TRBJ2-5	TGTGCCAGCACATGGACAAAAGAGACCCAGTACTTC	CASTWTKETQYF
NA	NA	TRBV11-1	TRBJ2-7	TGTGCCAGCAGGACGGCGCTGACCTACGAGCAGTACTTC	CASRTALTYEQYF
NA	NA	TRBV4-1	TRBJ1-3	TGCGCCAGCAGCCAAGACTGGGGGCGCGGATTAAACACCATATATTTT	CASSQDWGRGLNTIYF
NA	NA	TRBV4-1	TRBJ2-3	TGCGCCAGCAGCCAAGATTTGGACCAGGCGCAGTATTTT	CASSQDLDQAQYF
NA	NA	TRBV12-3/TRBV12-4	TRBJ1-5	TGTGCCAGCAGTTTCAAGATTGGCGCGCCCCAGCATTTT	CASSFKIGAPQHF
NA	NA	TRBV4-3	TRBJ1-2	TGCGCCAGCAGCCAAGATCGAAGAACAGGGTTCTATGGCTACACCTTC	CASSQDRRTGFYGYTF
NA	NA	TRBV10-3	TRBJ2-1	TGTGCCATCAGTGAGTCGGCGGCCTTGGCCAAGTACAATGAGCAGTTCTTC	CAISESAALAKYNEQFF
NA	NA	TRBV6-5	TRBJ1-1	TGTGCCAGCAGTCTTGGACACCTGAACACTGAAGCTTTCTTT	CASSLGHLNTEAFF
NA	NA	TRBV27	TRBJ2-7	TGTGCCAGCAGTTTAAACCACGAGCAGTACTTC	CASSLNHEQYF
NA	few	TRBV7-3	TRBJ2-2	TGTGCCAGCAGCTTATACACCGGGGAGCTGTTTTTT	CASSLYTGELFF
NA	once	TRBV3-1/TRBV3-2	TRBJ1-2	TGTGCCTCATCCGGGGGGCATACAAATGCTAACTATGGCTACACCTTC	CASSGGHTNANYGYTF
NA	NA	TRBV5-1	TRBJ1-1	TGCGCCAGCAGCTTATCGACAGGCGGAGGGAACACTGAAGCTTTCTTT	CASSLSTGGGNTEAFF
NA	NA	TRBV19	TRBJ2-1	TGTGCCAGTAGTTGGGGTGGGGACAATGAGCAGTTCTTC	CASSWGGDNEQFF
NA	NA	TRBV5-6	TRBJ1-2	TGTGCCAGCAGCTGGGGTGGGGATCGTGGCTACACCTTC	CASSWGGDRGYTF
NA	NA	TRBV28	TRBJ1-2	TGTGCCAGCAGTTTACGGGGGGCGCGAGGCTACACCTTC	CASSLRGARGYTF